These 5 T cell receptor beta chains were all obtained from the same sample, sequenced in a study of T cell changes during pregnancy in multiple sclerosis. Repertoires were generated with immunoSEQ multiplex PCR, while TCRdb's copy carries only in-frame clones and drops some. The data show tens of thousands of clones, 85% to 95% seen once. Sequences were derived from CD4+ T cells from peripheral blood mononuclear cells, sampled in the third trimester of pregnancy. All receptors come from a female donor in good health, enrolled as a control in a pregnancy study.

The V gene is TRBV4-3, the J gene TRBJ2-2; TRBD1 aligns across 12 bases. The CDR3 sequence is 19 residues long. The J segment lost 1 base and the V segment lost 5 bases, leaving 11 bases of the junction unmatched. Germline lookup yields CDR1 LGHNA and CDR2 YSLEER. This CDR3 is CASSVGDRGPRGNTGELFF. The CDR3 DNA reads TGCGCCAGCAGCGTGGGGGACAGGGGGCCCCGCGGGAACACCGGGGAGCTGTTTTTT.

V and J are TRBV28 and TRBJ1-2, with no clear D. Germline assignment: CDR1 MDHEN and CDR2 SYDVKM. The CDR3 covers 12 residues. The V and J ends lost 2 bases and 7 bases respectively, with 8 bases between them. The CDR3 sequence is CASSLRGGGYTF. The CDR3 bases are TGTGCCAGCAGTTTACGGGGAGGTGGCTACACCTTC.

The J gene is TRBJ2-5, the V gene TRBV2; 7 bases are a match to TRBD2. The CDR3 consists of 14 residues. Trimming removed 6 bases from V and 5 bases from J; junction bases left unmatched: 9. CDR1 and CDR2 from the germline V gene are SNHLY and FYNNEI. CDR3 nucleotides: TGTGCCAGCAGCGGTACTAGCGTTTCGGAGACCCAGTACTTC. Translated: CASSGTSVSETQYF. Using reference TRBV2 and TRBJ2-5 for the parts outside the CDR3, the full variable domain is EPEVTQTPSHQVTQMGQEVILRCVPISNHLYFYWYRQILGQKVEFLVSFYNNEISEKSEIFDDQFSVERPDGSNFTLKIRSTKLEDSAMYFCASSGTSVSETQYFGPGTRLLVL.

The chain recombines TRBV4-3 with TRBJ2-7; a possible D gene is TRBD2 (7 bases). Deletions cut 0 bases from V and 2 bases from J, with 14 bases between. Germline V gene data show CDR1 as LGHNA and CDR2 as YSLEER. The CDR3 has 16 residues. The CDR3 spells CASSQDRGGVTYEQYF. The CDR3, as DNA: TGCGCCAGCAGCCAAGATAGGGGGGGGGTCACCTACGAGCAGTACTTC.

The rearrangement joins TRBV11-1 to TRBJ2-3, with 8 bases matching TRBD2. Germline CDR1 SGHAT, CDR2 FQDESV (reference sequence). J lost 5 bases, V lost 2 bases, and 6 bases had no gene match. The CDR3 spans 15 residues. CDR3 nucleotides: TGTGCCAGCAGCTTATGGGCCAGCGGGGGAGATACGCAGTATTTT. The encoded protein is CASSLWASGGDTQYF.